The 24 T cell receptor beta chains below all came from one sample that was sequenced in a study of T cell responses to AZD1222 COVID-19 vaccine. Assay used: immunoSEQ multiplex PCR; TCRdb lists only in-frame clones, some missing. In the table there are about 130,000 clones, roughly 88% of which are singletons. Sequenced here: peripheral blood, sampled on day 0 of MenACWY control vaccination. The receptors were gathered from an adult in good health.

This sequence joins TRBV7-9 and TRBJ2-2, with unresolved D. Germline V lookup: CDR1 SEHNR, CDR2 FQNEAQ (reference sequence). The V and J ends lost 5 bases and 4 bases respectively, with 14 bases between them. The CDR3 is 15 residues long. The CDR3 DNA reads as TGTGCCAGCAGCCCACCCCCCCTAGTCACCGGGGAGCTGTTTTTT. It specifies CASSPPPLVTGELFF. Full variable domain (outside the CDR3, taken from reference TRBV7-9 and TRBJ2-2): DTGVSQNPRHKITKRGQNVTFRCDPISEHNRLYWYRQTLGQGPEFLTYFQNEAQLEKSRLLSDRFSAERPKGSFSTLEIQRTEQGDSAMYLCASSPPPLVTGELFFGEGSRLTVL.

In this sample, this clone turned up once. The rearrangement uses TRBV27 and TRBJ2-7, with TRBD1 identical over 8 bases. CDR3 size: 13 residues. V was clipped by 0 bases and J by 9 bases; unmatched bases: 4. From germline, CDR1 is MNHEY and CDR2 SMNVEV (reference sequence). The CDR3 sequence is CASSLSDRAGQYF. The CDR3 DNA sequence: TGTGCCAGCAGTTTATCGGACAGGGCGGGGCAGTACTTC.

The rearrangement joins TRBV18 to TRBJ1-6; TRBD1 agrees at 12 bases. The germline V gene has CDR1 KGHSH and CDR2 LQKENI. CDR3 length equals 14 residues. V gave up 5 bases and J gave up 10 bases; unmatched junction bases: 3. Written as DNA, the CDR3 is TGTGCCAGCTCAGACGGGACAGGGGGCTCACCCCTCCACTTT. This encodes CASSDGTGGSPLHF. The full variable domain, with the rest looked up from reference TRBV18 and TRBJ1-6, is NAGVMQNPRHLVRRRGQEARLRCSPMKGHSHVYWYRQLPEEGLKFMVYLQKENIIDESGMPKERFSAEFPKEGPSILRIQQVVRGDSAAYFCASSDGTGGSPLHFGNGTRLTVT.

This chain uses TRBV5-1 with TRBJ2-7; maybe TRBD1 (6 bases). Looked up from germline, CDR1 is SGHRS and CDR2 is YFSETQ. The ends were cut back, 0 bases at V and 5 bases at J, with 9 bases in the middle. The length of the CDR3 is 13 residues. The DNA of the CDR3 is TGCGCCAGCAGCTTGGGGACAGCCAACGAGCAGTACTTC. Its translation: CASSLGTANEQYF.

Here the CDR3 reads CASSQPREKPHEQYF. For the CDR3, the DNA is TGCGCCAGCAGCCAACCCCGTGAGAAGCCCCACGAGCAGTACTTC. This chain joins TRBV4-1 and TRBJ2-7; D remains ambiguous. CDR3 size: 15 residues. Trimming took 2 bases from V and 5 from J, leaving 16 bases between them. Germline V gives CDR1 MGHRA, CDR2 YSYEKL.

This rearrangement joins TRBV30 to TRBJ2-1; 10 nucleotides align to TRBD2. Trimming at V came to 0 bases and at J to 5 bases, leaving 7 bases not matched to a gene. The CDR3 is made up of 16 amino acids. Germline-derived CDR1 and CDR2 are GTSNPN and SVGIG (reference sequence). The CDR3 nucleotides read TGTGCCTGGAGTGTACGGGCTAGCGGGAGACACAATGAGCAGTTCTTC. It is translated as CAWSVRASGRHNEQFF.

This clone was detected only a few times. The CDR3, as DNA: TGTGCCAGCAGGGGGGGCGGTTACCCCTCCTACGAGCAGTACTTC. Protein product: CASRGGGYPSYEQYF. V is TRBV6-5 and J is TRBJ2-7; D could derive from TRBD1 or TRBD2 (6 bases each). V lost 6 bases and J 0 bases, leaving 15 bases between the germline ends. This CDR3 has 15 residues. CDR1 is MNHEY, CDR2 SVGAGI, per germline.

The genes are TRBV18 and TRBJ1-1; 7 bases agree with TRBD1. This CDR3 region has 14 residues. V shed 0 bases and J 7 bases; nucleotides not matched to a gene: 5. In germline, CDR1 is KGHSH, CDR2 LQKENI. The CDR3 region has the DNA TGTGCCAGCTCACCACCGAACCAGGGGGATGAAGCTTTCTTT. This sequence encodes CASSPPNQGDEAFF.

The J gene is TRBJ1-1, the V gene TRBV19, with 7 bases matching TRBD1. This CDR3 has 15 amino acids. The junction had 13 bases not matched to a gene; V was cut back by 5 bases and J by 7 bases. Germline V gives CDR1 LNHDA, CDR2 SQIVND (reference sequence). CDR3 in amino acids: CASSSRGRQGSEAFF. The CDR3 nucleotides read TGTGCCAGTAGTTCTAGGGGGCGACAGGGAAGTGAAGCTTTCTTT.

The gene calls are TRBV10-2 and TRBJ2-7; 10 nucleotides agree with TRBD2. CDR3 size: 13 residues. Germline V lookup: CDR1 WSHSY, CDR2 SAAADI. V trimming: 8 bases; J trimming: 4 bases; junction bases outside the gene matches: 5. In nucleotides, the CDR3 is TGCGCCAGCCTAGCGGGAGTTCGTTACGAGCAGTACTTC. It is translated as CASLAGVRYEQYF.

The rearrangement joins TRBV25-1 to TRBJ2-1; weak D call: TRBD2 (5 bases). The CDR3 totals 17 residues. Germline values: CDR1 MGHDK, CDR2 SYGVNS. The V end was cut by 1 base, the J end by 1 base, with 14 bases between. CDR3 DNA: TGTGCCAGCAGTGAATCCATGTCCGGGAAGTCCTACAATGAGCAGTTCTTC. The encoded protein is CASSESMSGKSYNEQFF.

In DNA, the CDR3 is TGTGCCACCAGTGATAAGGGAGGAGTATCCCAGCATTTT. Its translation is CATSDKGGVSQHF. The chain recombines TRBV24-1 with TRBJ1-5; D unclear. The CDR3 has 13 residues. V lost 3 bases, J lost 11 bases, and 13 bases lay in between. CDR1 is KGHDR, CDR2 SFDVKD, per germline.

The CDR3 DNA is TGTGCCAGCAGTTCCGGGACAGGCGTATTTTTT. It translates to CASSSGTGVFF. The chain employs TRBV3-1 (or the pseudogene TRBV3-2) and TRBJ1-4, with 8 positions matching TRBD1. This CDR3 comprises 11 residues. Germline V gene sequence: CDR1 LGHDT, CDR2 YNNKEL (reference sequence). V lost 6 bases to trimming and J lost 17 bases; unmatched junction nucleotides: 8.

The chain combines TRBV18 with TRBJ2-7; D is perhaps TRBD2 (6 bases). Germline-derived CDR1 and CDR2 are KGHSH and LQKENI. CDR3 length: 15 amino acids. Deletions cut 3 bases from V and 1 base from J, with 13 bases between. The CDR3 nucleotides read TGTGCCAGCTCACCTGGGGCGGGACGTTCCTACGAGCAGTACTTC. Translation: CASSPGAGRSYEQYF.

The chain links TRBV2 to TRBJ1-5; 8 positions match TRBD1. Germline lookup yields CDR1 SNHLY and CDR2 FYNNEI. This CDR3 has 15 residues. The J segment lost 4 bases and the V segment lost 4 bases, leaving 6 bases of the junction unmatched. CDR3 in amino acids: CASSGDRGTNQPQHF. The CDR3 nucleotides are TGTGCCAGCAGTGGAGACAGGGGAACGAATCAGCCCCAGCATTTT.

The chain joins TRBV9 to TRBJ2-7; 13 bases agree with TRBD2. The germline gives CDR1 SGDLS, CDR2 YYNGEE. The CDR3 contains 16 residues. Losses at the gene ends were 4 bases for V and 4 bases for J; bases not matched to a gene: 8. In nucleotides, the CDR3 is TGTGCCAGCAGCATCTCGGGACTAGCGGGGTTATACGAGCAGTACTTC. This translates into CASSISGLAGLYEQYF.

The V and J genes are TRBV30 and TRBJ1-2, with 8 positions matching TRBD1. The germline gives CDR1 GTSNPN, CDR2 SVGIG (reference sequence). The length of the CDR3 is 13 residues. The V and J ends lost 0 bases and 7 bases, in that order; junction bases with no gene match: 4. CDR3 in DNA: TGTGCCTGGAGTGTCCAGGGGGCTGTTGGCTACACCTTC. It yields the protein CAWSVQGAVGYTF.

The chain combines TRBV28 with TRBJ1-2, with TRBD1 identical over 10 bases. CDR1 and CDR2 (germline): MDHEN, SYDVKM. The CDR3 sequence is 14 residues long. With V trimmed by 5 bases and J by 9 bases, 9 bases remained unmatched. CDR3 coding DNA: TGTGCCAGCAGTCCACAGGCGACAGGGGGCAGCTACACCTTC. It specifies CASSPQATGGSYTF.

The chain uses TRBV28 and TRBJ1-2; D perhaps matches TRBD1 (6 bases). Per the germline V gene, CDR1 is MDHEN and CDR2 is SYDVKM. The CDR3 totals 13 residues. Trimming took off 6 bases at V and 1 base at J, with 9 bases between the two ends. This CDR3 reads CASRGQINYGYTF. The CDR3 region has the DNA TGTGCCAGCAGGGGACAAATTAACTATGGCTACACCTTC.

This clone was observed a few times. Written as DNA, the CDR3 is TGTGCCAGTAGCAGGATTTACTCTGGAAACACCATATATTTT. As protein: CASSRIYSGNTIYF. V is TRBV19 and J is TRBJ1-3, with D uncertain. Germline CDR1 LNHDA, CDR2 SQIVND (reference sequence). CDR3 length: 14 amino acids. Between the trimmed V and J ends, which lost 6 bases and 0 bases, there was a span of 9 bases. Together with reference TRBV19 and TRBJ1-3, the CDR3 gives the full variable domain: DGGITQSPKYLFRKEGQNVTLSCEQNLNHDAMYWYRQDPGQGLRLIYYSQIVNDFQKGDIAEGYSVSREKKESFPLTVTSAQKNPTAFYLCASSRIYSGNTIYFGEGSWLTVV.

As DNA, the CDR3 is TGCGCCAGCAGAAGAGGACAGGGAGTCTCGAGCACTGAAGCTTTCTTT. Amino acids: CASRRGQGVSSTEAFF. V and J are TRBV5-1 and TRBJ1-1, with 8 bases aligning to TRBD1. V was pared by 5 bases and J by 4 bases, with 13 bases of the junction left unmatched. The CDR3 loop spans 16 amino acids. Germline assignment: CDR1 SGHRS and CDR2 YFSETQ.

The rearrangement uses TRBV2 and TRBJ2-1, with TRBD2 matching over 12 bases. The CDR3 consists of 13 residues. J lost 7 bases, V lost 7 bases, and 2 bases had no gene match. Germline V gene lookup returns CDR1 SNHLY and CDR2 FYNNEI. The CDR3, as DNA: TGTGCCAGCACACTAGCGGGAGGAAATGAGCAGTTCTTC. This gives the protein CASTLAGGNEQFF.

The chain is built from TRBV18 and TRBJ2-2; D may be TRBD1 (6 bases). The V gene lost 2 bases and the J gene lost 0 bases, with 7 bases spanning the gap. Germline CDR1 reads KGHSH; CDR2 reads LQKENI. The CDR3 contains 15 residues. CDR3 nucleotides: TGTGCCAGCTCACCAACAGGGCCGAACACCGGGGAGCTGTTTTTT. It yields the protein CASSPTGPNTGELFF.

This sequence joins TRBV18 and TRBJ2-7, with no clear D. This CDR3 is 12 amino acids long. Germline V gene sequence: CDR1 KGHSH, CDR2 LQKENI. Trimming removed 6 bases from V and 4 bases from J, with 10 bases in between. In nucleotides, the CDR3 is TGTGCCAGCTCCATAAACCGTTACGAGCAGTACTTC. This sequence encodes CASSINRYEQYF. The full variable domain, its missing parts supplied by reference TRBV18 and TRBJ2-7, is NAGVMQNPRHLVRRRGQEARLRCSPMKGHSHVYWYRQLPEEGLKFMVYLQKENIIDESGMPKERFSAEFPKEGPSILRIQQVVRGDSAAYFCASSINRYEQYFGPGTRLTVT.